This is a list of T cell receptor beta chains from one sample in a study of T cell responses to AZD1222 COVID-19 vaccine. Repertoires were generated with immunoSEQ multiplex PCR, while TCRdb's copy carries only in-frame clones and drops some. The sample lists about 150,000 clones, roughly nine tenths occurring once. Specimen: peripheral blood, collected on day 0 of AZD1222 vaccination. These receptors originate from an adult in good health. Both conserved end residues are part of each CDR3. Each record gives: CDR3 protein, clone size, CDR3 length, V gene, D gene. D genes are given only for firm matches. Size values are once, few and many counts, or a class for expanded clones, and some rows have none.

CASSSLYTRPPYNEQFF,-,17,TRBV28,-
CASSPDRPYQETQYF,-,15,TRBV5-4,-
CASSQLSGQGAGGYTF,-,16,TRBV3-1/TRBV3-2,TRBD1
CSASTGKTEAFF,-,12,TRBV20-1,-
CASSPTGLSVSPLHF,-,15,TRBV7-3,TRBD1
CASSHQPDRGIDNEQFF,-,17,TRBV4-1,TRBD1
CASRGVSGKLFF,once,12,TRBV12-3/TRBV12-4,-
CASSQDRISGNRLRQETQYF,-,20,TRBV3-1/TRBV3-2,TRBD2
CASSFSGQANTEAFF,few,15,TRBV5-1,TRBD1
CASSSTVAYGYTF,-,13,TRBV6-5,-
CASSLSGGWANEQFF,-,15,TRBV27,-
CASTKIQGTGYTF,-,13,TRBV6-5,-
CASSQDLDYEQYF,-,13,TRBV3-1/TRBV3-2,-
CAISEGLQNEQFF,-,13,TRBV10-3,-
CASSLDGASSTDTQYF,-,16,TRBV5-1,-
CASRGRPDTQYF,-,12,TRBV27,TRBD1
CASSLRGGWSEKLFF,once,15,TRBV11-2,-
CSGGQATNEKLFF,-,13,TRBV29-1,TRBD1
CASTHLGSNNSPLHF,-,15,TRBV27,-
CASSIRGRKETQYF,-,14,TRBV11-2,-